The 21 T cell receptor beta chains below were found in one sample sequenced in a study of OX40 agonist ivuxolimab in advanced cancers. The library was produced with the immunoSEQ multiplex PCR assay. TCRdb carries this immuneACCESS record with in-frame sequences only. Its versions omit some clonotypes, under half of them owing to an unresolved V gene in the studies checked, with the rest unexplained. In all, the sample holds 57,000 or so clones, and 86% of those were seen once. The ten largest clones add up to 3.5% to 4% of the sample. The material was CD4+ or CD8+ T cells sorted from blood, obtained in a trial of the OX40 agonist ivuxolimab. These receptors originate from an adult with an advanced solid tumor such as melanoma, head and neck, liver or kidney cancer.

This chain's CDR3 is CASRRGFGETQYF. The CDR3 DNA reads as TGCGCCAGCAGGCGGGGGTTCGGGGAGACCCAGTACTTC. The chain couples TRBV5-1 to TRBJ2-5, with 7 positions matching TRBD2. The V gene end was trimmed by 5 bases and the J gene end by 5 bases; junction bases not matched to a gene: 6. Germline V lookup: CDR1 SGHRS, CDR2 YFSETQ. The CDR3 extends over 13 amino acids.

This chain uses TRBV28 with TRBJ1-4; tentatively, D is TRBD1 (5 bases). Trimming pared 3 bases from V and 7 bases from J, leaving 18 bases between. CDR1 is MDHEN, CDR2 SYDVKM, per germline. This CDR3 spans 16 amino acids. CDR3 nucleotide sequence: TGTGCCAGCAGTTTTGGCGGGACCCGGGGACGTGAAAAACTGTTTTTT. Protein product: CASSFGGTRGREKLFF.

The chain couples TRBV7-2 to TRBJ1-2; 9 nucleotides agree with TRBD1. The CDR3 extends over 13 amino acids. V lost 4 bases to trimming and J lost 10 bases; unmatched junction nucleotides: 7. Germline assignment: CDR1 SGHTA and CDR2 FQGNSA. In DNA, the CDR3 is TGTGCCAGCAGCTCGGGGGGGGACAGGGCCTACACCTTC. Its protein product is CASSSGGDRAYTF.

The J gene is TRBJ2-1, the V gene TRBV7-3; 12 bases align to TRBD1. The CDR3 loop spans 14 amino acids. Germline trimming cut 5 bases from V and 8 bases from J; bases unmatched to any gene: 4. Germline V gives CDR1 SGHTA, CDR2 FQGTGA. The CDR3 DNA sequence: TGTGCCAGCAGCCCCGGGACAGGGGGCTATGAGCAGTTCTTC. This sequence encodes CASSPGTGGYEQFF.

The rearrangement links TRBV9 to TRBJ1-5; no clear D. V gave up 0 bases and J gave up 4 bases, with 8 bases separating them. The CDR3 is 14 amino acids. Germline V gives CDR1 SGDLS, CDR2 YYNGEE. CDR3 sequence reads: CASSVGPTNQPQHF. CDR3 coding DNA: TGTGCCAGCAGCGTAGGTCCGACAAATCAGCCCCAGCATTTT.

This clone was seen only once. CDR3 coding DNA: TGTGCCAGCAGTGCGGGGGGGGCATCTGGCTACACCTTC. Residues: CASSAGGASGYTF. V and J are TRBV2 and TRBJ1-2; tentative D call: TRBD1 (6 bases). The ends were cut back, 4 bases at V and 7 bases at J, with 13 bases in the middle. CDR1 is SNHLY, CDR2 FYNNEI, per germline. This CDR3 comprises 13 residues.

The chain has TRBV27 and TRBJ2-7; 8 bases are a match to TRBD1. The CDR3 runs to 13 residues. The ends lost 5 bases at V and 9 bases at J; junction bases unmatched: 9. CDR1 and CDR2 (germline): MNHEY, SMNVEV (reference sequence). Here the CDR3 reads CASSTQGAGRQYF. Written as DNA, the CDR3 is TGTGCCAGCAGTACCCAGGGGGCTGGTCGGCAGTACTTC.

The chain employs TRBV18 and TRBJ2-3; 9 bases line up with TRBD1. This CDR3 region has 16 residues. The V gene's germline CDR1 is KGHSH and CDR2 LQKENI. The V gene end was trimmed by 0 bases and the J gene end by 4 bases; junction bases not matched to a gene: 5. The DNA of the CDR3 is TGTGCCAGCTCACCACCTTACAGGGGGCCCCCAGATACGCAGTATTTT. Encoded protein: CASSPPYRGPPDTQYF.

About this clone itself: Other DNA sequences of this sample code for an identical CDR3. This chain connects TRBV28 to TRBJ1-4; D possibly corresponds to TRBD1 (6 bases). The CDR3 has 15 amino acids. V lost 6 bases and J lost 3, with 14 bases in between. Per germline, CDR1 MDHEN and CDR2 SYDVKM. CDR3 coding DNA: TGTGCCAGCAGCTCTACAGGGCTCGCTAATGAAAAACTGTTTTTT. It encodes CASSSTGLANEKLFF.

The genes are TRBV7-9 and TRBJ1-6; D uncertain. The CDR3 is 15 amino acids. CDR1 and CDR2 from the germline V gene are SEHNR and FQNEAQ (reference sequence). V was pared by 1 base and J by 3 bases, with 7 bases between. This CDR3 reads CASSLERVYNSPLHF. The DNA of the CDR3 is TGTGCCAGCAGCTTAGAACGGGTCTATAATTCACCCCTCCACTTT.

The V call is TRBV30, the J call TRBJ2-7, with TRBD2 matching over 10 bases. Per the germline V gene, CDR1 is GTSNPN and CDR2 is SVGIG (reference sequence). CDR3 size: 13 residues. V gave up 3 bases and J gave up 4 bases; unmatched junction bases: 3. The CDR3 sequence is CAWRAGLAYEQYF. The DNA of the CDR3 is TGTGCCTGGAGAGCGGGACTAGCGTACGAGCAGTACTTC.

V usage is TRBV6-5 and J usage is TRBJ1-6, with D possibly being TRBD1 (5 bases). Trimming shortened V by 4 bases and J by 13 bases, and 23 bases separated the two germline ends. The CDR3 contains 16 residues. Germline V gene data show CDR1 as MNHEY and CDR2 as SVGAGI. CDR3: CASSFILRDRVAPLHF. CDR3 DNA sequence: TGTGCCAGCAGTTTTATTCTAAGGGACCGCGTGGCGCCCCTCCACTTT.

The rearrangement joins TRBV29-1 to TRBJ1-1; D uncertain. Germline V lookup: CDR1 SQVTM, CDR2 ANQGSEA. There are 12 residues in the CDR3. V shed 7 bases and J shed 0 bases, with 9 bases lying between them. CDR3 sequence (DNA): TGCAGCGGGATGATAATGAACACTGAAGCTTTCTTT. Amino acids: CSGMIMNTEAFF.

The CDR3 nucleotides are TGTGCCAGCAGCCTTAATTTGGAGAACACTGAAGCTTTCTTT. Encoded protein: CASSLNLENTEAFF. The chain links TRBV7-2 to TRBJ1-1; D remains unclear. The germline V gene encodes CDR1 SGHTA and CDR2 FQGNSA. Trimming shortened V by 5 bases and J by 1 base, and 11 bases separated the two germline ends. The CDR3 is made up of 14 amino acids.

The chain joins TRBV7-2 to TRBJ2-5, with TRBD1 matching over 9 bases. Per the germline V gene, CDR1 is SGHTA and CDR2 is FQGNSA. The CDR3 extends over 15 amino acids. Trimming took 4 bases from V and 9 from J; bases not matched to a gene: 12. The CDR3 coding sequence is TGTGCCAGCAGCTGGGGGTGGGGACAGGGTTTGGCCCAGTACTTC. Translation gives CASSWGWGQGLAQYF.

The chain employs TRBV19 and TRBJ1-2; D ambiguous. The CDR3 is 18 amino acids. V lost 2 bases and J lost 5, with 24 bases in between. CDR1 and CDR2 (germline): LNHDA, SQIVND (reference sequence). CDR3 in amino acids: CASSIIFTRNVGTYGYTF. The DNA for the CDR3 is TGTGCCAGTAGTATAATCTTTACGCGTAACGTCGGAACATATGGCTACACCTTC.

The gene calls are TRBV7-9 and TRBJ2-5; tentative D call: TRBD2 (6 bases). The CDR3 length is 14 residues. The germline CDR1 and CDR2 sequences are SEHNR and FQNEAQ (reference sequence). Trimming removed 5 bases from V and 5 bases from J, with 15 bases in between. In DNA, the CDR3 is TGTGCCAGCAGCCACGGGAGCAAAGAGGAGACCCAGTACTTC. This sequence encodes CASSHGSKEETQYF.

This clone has a handful of counts. V is TRBV6-1 and J is TRBJ2-7, with D unclear. Germline V lookup: CDR1 MNHNS, CDR2 SASEGT. The CDR3 has 13 residues. V lost 4 bases to trimming and J lost 1 base, with 8 bases between them. The CDR3 nucleotides are TGTGCCAGCAGTGTGACGGTTTCCTACGAGCAGTACTTC. Its protein is CASSVTVSYEQYF.

The rearrangement links TRBV9 to TRBJ1-6; TRBD1 matches 10 bases. CDR3 length: 16 amino acids. Germline CDR1 SGDLS, CDR2 YYNGEE. V was pared by 4 bases and J by 7 bases, with 8 bases of the junction left unmatched. The CDR3 loop is CASSLAPGQGNSPLHF. The CDR3 DNA sequence: TGTGCCAGCAGCTTAGCACCGGGACAGGGGAATTCACCCCTCCACTTT.

This chain links TRBV2 with TRBJ1-4, with 10 bases identical to TRBD1. The length of the CDR3 is 17 residues. V was pared by 5 bases and J by 3 bases, with 9 bases of the junction left unmatched. CDR1 is SNHLY, CDR2 FYNNEI, per germline. The CDR3 region is CASSPVPGQGPNEKLFF. CDR3 coding DNA: TGTGCCAGCAGTCCAGTCCCGGGACAGGGGCCTAATGAAAAACTGTTTTTT. The variable domain in full, completed from reference TRBV2 and TRBJ1-4, reads EPEVTQTPSHQVTQMGQEVILRCVPISNHLYFYWYRQILGQKVEFLVSFYNNEISEKSEIFDDQFSVERPDGSNFTLKIRSTKLEDSAMYFCASSPVPGQGPNEKLFFGSGTQLSVL.

CDR3 nucleotide sequence: TGTGCCAGCAGCCAGGGGGTGGGCCCAGATACGCAGTATTTT. Its translation is CASSQGVGPDTQYF. The chain combines TRBV7-9 with TRBJ2-3; 7 bases match TRBD1. The CDR3 is 14 residues long. J gave up 4 bases and V 5 bases, and 6 bases lay outside the gene matches. The germline V gene has CDR1 SEHNR and CDR2 FQNEAQ (reference sequence).